These T cell receptor beta chains were read from a single sample in a study of blood T cells in healthy people across ages. TCRdb re-called the 5' RACE reads with MiXCR, one entry per CDR3 protein. The sample has 580,000 or so distinct CDR3 sequences; around half are singletons. The source material was blood. Receptors were obtained from a man at least 80 years old in good health. Both conserved end residues are part of each CDR3. The D gene is left open where the match is weak. Clone size appears in some rows only: once, few, many, or a class for an expanded clone.

j_call d_call clone_size cdr3_length v_call cdr3_aa cdr3_nt
TRBJ2-3 TRBD2 NA 15 TRBV5-4 CASSLERGTSDTQYF TGTGCCAGCAGCTTAGAGCGGGGGACCTCAGATACGCAGTATTTT
TRBJ1-5 NA NA 12 TRBV6-2/TRBV6-3 CASSSAGLSQHF TGTGCCAGCAGTTCCGCGGGGCTATCCCAGCATTTT
TRBJ2-7 NA many 12 TRBV29-1 CSVLPRAGEQYF TGCAGCGTCCTACCCCGGGCGGGAGAGCAGTACTTC
TRBJ1-1 NA once 13 TRBV6-6 CASDLRGNTEAFF TGTGCCAGCGATCTGCGGGGGAACACTGAAGCTTTCTTT
TRBJ2-7 TRBD2 NA 15 TRBV7-3 CASSLGTSGSHEQYF TGTGCCAGCAGCTTAGGGACTAGCGGGAGCCATGAGCAGTACTTC
TRBJ2-5 NA NA 15 TRBV4-1 CASSQVEGGRETQYF TGCGCCAGCAGCCAAGTTGAGGGGGGGCGAGAGACCCAGTACTTC
TRBJ2-7 NA NA 12 TRBV6-2/TRBV6-3 CASSYQDYEQYF TGTGCCAGCAGTTACCAAGATTACGAGCAGTACTTC
TRBJ2-7 TRBD2 many 15 TRBV20-1 CSATLAKRGVLEQYF TGCAGTGCTACTCTCGCCAAGCGGGGGGTCCTGGAGCAGTACTTC
TRBJ2-7 TRBD2 NA 16 TRBV20-1 CSAAPLAGGLTYEQYF TGCAGTGCAGCCCCATTAGCGGGAGGGTTAACCTACGAGCAGTACTTC
TRBJ2-5 TRBD2 few 15 TRBV20-1 CSARSGGAVQETQYF TGCAGTGCTAGAAGCGGGGGGGCCGTACAAGAGACCCAGTACTTC
TRBJ2-7 TRBD1 NA 14 TRBV5-1 CASSLSPGGGEQYF TGCGCCAGCAGCTTGAGTCCAGGGGGCGGCGAGCAGTACTTC
TRBJ1-2 NA NA 13 TRBV6-5 CASSPDGGAGYTF TGTGCCAGCAGTCCTGACGGGGGAGCTGGCTACACCTTC
TRBJ2-1 NA NA 13 TRBV2 CASRVLLVHEQFF TGTGCCAGCAGAGTCTTACTAGTACATGAGCAGTTCTTC
TRBJ1-1 NA NA 12 TRBV20-1 CSATRANTEAFF TGCAGTGCTACCAGGGCCAACACTGAAGCTTTCTTT
TRBJ2-5 TRBD1 few 13 TRBV7-7 CASSSDRDETQYF TGTGCTAGCAGCTCGGACAGGGATGAGACCCAGTACTTC
TRBJ1-4 NA NA 17 TRBV5-1 CASSFYRASQMNEKLFF TGCGCCAGCAGCTTTTACCGGGCCTCCCAGATGAATGAAAAACTGTTTTTT
TRBJ2-2 NA NA 14 TRBV6-6 CASSSDSGSGELFF TGTGCCAGCAGCTCGGATTCGGGGTCCGGGGAGCTGTTTTTT